Listed below are T cell receptor beta chains from one sample, sequenced in a study of shared clonotypes between healthy human individuals. The protocol was immunoSEQ multiplex PCR, while the TCRdb copy is restricted to in-frame clones and leaves out a portion. The repertoire includes about 2.1 million clones, around 93% of them detected once, and more than 1.5% sits in the top ten. Sequenced: naive CD8+ T cells from PBMCs. The receptors originated from a man aged 18 to 30 in good health. Some clones in this sample may be carry-over from other donors' samples. The conserved cysteine and the conserved F or W are not part of the CDR3 here. The order of the fields is V gene, J gene, D gene, CDR3 length, CDR3 protein. D genes are given only for firm matches.

TRBV7-2	TRBJ2-1	-	13	ASSVGQILYNEQF
TRBV27	TRBJ2-7	TRBD2	12	ASSLVGGSNEQY
TRBV28	TRBJ2-7	TRBD2	12	ATRPAGGPYEQY
TRBV7-9	TRBJ2-1	TRBD2	13	ASSFRLAGGNEQF
TRBV5-6	TRBJ1-5	-	11	ASSLAGFKPQH
TRBV4-1	TRBJ1-5	-	13	ASSQGKGSGQPQH
TRBV29-1	TRBJ2-1	TRBD2	13	SVEVLAGSYNEQF
TRBV28	TRBJ1-3	-	11	ASTTGSGNTIY
TRBV9	TRBJ2-7	-	14	ASSRDPITGYGEQY
TRBV12-5	TRBJ1-1	-	12	ASRGGPLNTEAF
TRBV11-2	TRBJ2-5	-	8	ASGGLSQY
TRBV27	TRBJ2-7	-	12	ASSPTGKGHEQY
TRBV6-5	TRBJ2-3	-	13	ASSSTGTSTDTQY
TRBV6-5	TRBJ2-1	-	11	ASTITGGDEQF
TRBV4-3	TRBJ1-1	-	14	ASSQEVVGSDTEAF
TRBV6-4	TRBJ2-7	-	11	ASSRGAGDEQY
TRBV4-3	TRBJ2-1	-	15	ASSQGPADLSYNEQF
TRBV5-6	TRBJ1-1	TRBD1	12	ATNPSGGAAEAF
TRBV15	TRBJ2-5	-	13	ATSRDLASQETQY
TRBV6-5	TRBJ1-1	TRBD1	12	ASSYARQGTEAF
TRBV2	TRBJ2-7	TRBD2	13	ASSVSGLAGYEQY
TRBV9	TRBJ1-5	-	12	ASSVGGGSQPQH
TRBV5-6	TRBJ2-7	TRBD1	12	ASSLTGGWYEQY
TRBV6-6	TRBJ2-5	TRBD1	14	ASSYPSGQGDETQY
TRBV27	TRBJ1-2	TRBD1	12	ASRIGTGEYGYT
TRBV5-1	TRBJ2-6	TRBD1	16	ASSSPDRLRTGANVLT
TRBV9	TRBJ2-5	-	12	ASSVGDSGRAQY
TRBV9	TRBJ1-1	TRBD1	13	ASSPSGGGVTEAF
TRBV7-9	TRBJ2-1	TRBD2	12	ASRHAGTRLEQF
TRBV5-5	TRBJ2-7	-	13	ASSSSSAPSYEQY
TRBV7-8	TRBJ1-1	-	13	ASSFDGQMNTEAF
TRBV27	TRBJ2-7	TRBD2	15	ASSLTLVGTSGYEQY
TRBV7-9	TRBJ2-7	-	10	ASSPDRVEQY
TRBV9	TRBJ2-3	TRBD2	17	ASSKAPSGGGRGTDTQY